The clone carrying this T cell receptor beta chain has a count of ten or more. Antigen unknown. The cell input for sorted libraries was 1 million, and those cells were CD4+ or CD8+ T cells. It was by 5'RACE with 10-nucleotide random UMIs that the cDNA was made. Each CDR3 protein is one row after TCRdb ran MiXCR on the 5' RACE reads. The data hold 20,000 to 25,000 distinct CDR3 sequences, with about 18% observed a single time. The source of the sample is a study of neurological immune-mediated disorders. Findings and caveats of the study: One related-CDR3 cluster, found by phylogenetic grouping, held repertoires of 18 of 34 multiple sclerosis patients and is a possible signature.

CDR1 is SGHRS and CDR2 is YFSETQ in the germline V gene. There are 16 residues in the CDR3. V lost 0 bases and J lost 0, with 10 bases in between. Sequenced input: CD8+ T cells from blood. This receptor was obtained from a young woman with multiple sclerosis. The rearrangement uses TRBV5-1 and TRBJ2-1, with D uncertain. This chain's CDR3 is CASSLDSSSSYNEQFF. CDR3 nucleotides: TGCGCCAGCAGCTTGGACAGCTCGAGCTCCTACAATGAGCAGTTCTTC.